This passage covers 9 T cell receptor beta chains from one sample sequenced in a study of shared clonotypes between healthy human individuals (dated by TCRdb to between 2020 and 2021). Libraries came from the immunoSEQ multiplex PCR assay. TCRdb stores this immuneACCESS table with in-frame sequences only. Part of the clones is absent; in the studies checked, under half of the shortfall reflects unresolved V genes, and no reason is known for the rest. Across this sample there are about 340,000 clones, with 73% seen only once. More than 9% of the sample belongs to the ten largest clones. The sample comprised memory CD4+ T cells sorted from blood. This specimen's cell subset or site label, per the study, means: CD45RA-negative fraction. Receptors originate from a man aged 25-45 years in good health.

The rearrangement links TRBV19 to TRBJ2-7; 7 bases agree with TRBD2. CDR3 length: 12 amino acids. Germline V CDR1 and CDR2: LNHDA, SQIVND (reference sequence). With 10 bases clipped from V and 3 bases from J, the junction kept 6 bases outside the gene matches. CDR3 region: CATRDYDYEQYF. The CDR3 region has the DNA TGTGCCACCCGGGACTACGACTACGAGCAGTACTTC.

This chain links TRBV5-1 with TRBJ2-1; 9 nucleotides align to TRBD1. V lost 0 bases and J lost 8; bases outside the gene matches: 6. CDR1 and CDR2 (germline): SGHRS, YFSETQ. The CDR3 is 15 residues long. The CDR3 sequence: CASSLGGTGRDEQFF. The CDR3 coding sequence is TGCGCCAGCAGCTTGGGTGGGACAGGGCGCGATGAGCAGTTCTTC.

As concerns this clone: The sample has other DNA sequences that encode this CDR3 too. CDR3 residues: CASSLSSYNEQFF. The CDR3 coding sequence is TGTGCCAGCAGTTTAAGCTCCTACAATGAGCAGTTCTTC. This rearrangement joins TRBV28 to TRBJ2-1, with D unclear. Germline CDR1 MDHEN, CDR2 SYDVKM. V was clipped by 2 bases and J by 0 bases, with 2 bases between them. The CDR3 covers 13 residues.

The chain combines TRBV4-1 with TRBJ2-3; TRBD2 matches 7 bases. CDR3 size: 19 residues. V trimming: 1 base; J trimming: 0 bases; junction bases outside the gene matches: 13. CDR1 MGHRA and CDR2 YSYEKL come from the germline V gene. The CDR3 sequence: CASSQGRGALAVSTDTQYF. CDR3 bases: TGCGCCAGCAGCCAAGGACGAGGGGCCCTAGCGGTTAGCACAGATACGCAGTATTTT.

DNA for the CDR3: TGTGCCAGCAGCTTAACGGGAGTCCAAAATGAGCAGTTCTTC. This encodes CASSLTGVQNEQFF. The chain combines TRBV5-4 with TRBJ2-1; TRBD2 is a possible D gene (6 bases). CDR1 SGHNT and CDR2 YYREEE come from the germline V gene (reference sequence). Trimming cost V 2 bases and J 7 bases, with 13 bases left between them. The CDR3 loop spans 14 amino acids.

V and J are TRBV11-2 and TRBJ1-1; the D gene is possibly TRBD1 (6 bases). There are 14 residues in the CDR3. Trimming removed 1 base from V and 4 bases from J, with 10 bases in between. Per the germline V gene, CDR1 is SGHAT and CDR2 is FQNNGV. Here the CDR3 reads CASSLVGQITEAFF. The CDR3 DNA is TGTGCCAGCAGCTTAGTGGGACAAATCACTGAAGCTTTCTTT.

This chain links TRBV4-1 with TRBJ1-2; possibly TRBD1 for D (6 bases). Per the germline V gene, CDR1 is MGHRA and CDR2 is YSYEKL. Trimming stripped 1 base from V and 13 bases from J, with 25 bases between. CDR3 length: 16 amino acids. The CDR3 DNA reads TGCGCCAGCAGCCAAGGGGTTGCACAGGGAGGGTTGAAGGGCACCTTC. Translated: CASSQGVAQGGLKGTF.

This clone was detected ten times or more. Other DNA sequences in this sample translate to the same CDR3. The chain carries TRBV28 and TRBJ2-7; D not resolved. Trimming removed 2 bases at V and 7 bases at J, with 9 bases between. This CDR3 is built from 12 residues. Germline V lookup: CDR1 MDHEN, CDR2 SYDVKM. DNA for the CDR3: TGTGCCAGCAGTTTAACGTCTTCGGAGCAGTACTTC. Translated, it gives CASSLTSSEQYF.

The genes are TRBV5-1 and TRBJ1-2; the D is unclear. Looked up from germline, CDR1 is SGHRS and CDR2 is YFSETQ. The germline V and J ends were trimmed by 0 bases and 7 bases, with 10 bases remaining between them. CDR3 length: 13 residues. This CDR3 is CASSLGVMGGYTF. In DNA form, the CDR3 reads TGCGCCAGCAGCTTGGGGGTTATGGGTGGCTACACCTTC.